This T cell receptor (beta chain) was sequenced in a study of human T cells and chemical hapten exposure. With 5 bases clipped from V and 5 bases from J, the junction kept 13 bases outside the gene matches. Looked up from germline, CDR1 is SEHNR and CDR2 is FQNEAQ (reference sequence). This CDR3 has 19 amino acids. The library tagged individual cDNA molecules with unique molecular identifiers. Authors' processing steps: From about 22,000 to 700,000 TCRs were found per sample, with a median of 95,638. TCRdb fed the RACE reads into MiXCR, producing one record per CDR3 protein. The V and J calls were determined by TCRdb, not by the authors. Among roughly 180,000 distinct CDR3 sequences listed, 20% to 25% were seen once. As regards this clonotype: Its antigen is as yet unknown.

Study-wide results and limits: Significantly more large CDR3 similarity clusters arose among expanded TCRs than among controls. No change in TCRs above 1 in 1000 frequency was produced by DPC sensitization.

Time point defined: patch test 1, 2 weeks after DPC sensitization. The sample's treatment: therapeutic diphenylcyclopropenone sensitization with weekly scalp DPC. Material: whole blood, obtained in connection with sensitization to the hapten diphenylcyclopropenone (DPC). The origin of this receptor is a woman aged 45-59 years with alopecia areata. Some clones in this sample may be carry-over from other donors' samples. V gene TRBV7-9 combines with J gene TRBJ1-6, with 12 bases aligning to TRBD1. For the CDR3, the DNA is TGTGCCAGCAGCCCAACTCCGGGACAGGGGGCGCCCCATAATTCACCCCTCCACTTT. Translated, it gives CASSPTPGQGAPHNSPLHF.